This is a list of T cell receptor beta chains from one sample in a study of blood T cell repertoires in COVID-19. Assay used: immunoSEQ multiplex PCR; TCRdb lists only in-frame clones, some missing. This repertoire shows about 180,000 clones, 70% to 90% found once; its top ten account for 9.5% to 12%. The sequenced material came from peripheral blood. Receptors originate from a human donor with active or convalescent COVID-19. The donor label of this sample is uncertain. Both conserved end residues are part of each CDR3. Each record gives: CDR3 protein, CDR3 DNA, clone size, V gene, J gene, D gene. D genes are given only for firm matches. Clone size is not always given. Where it is, it says once, few, many or a class for expanded clones.

CDR3aa: CASSHSVSGTSTDTQYF; CDR3nt: TGTGCCAGTAGTCACTCCGTTAGCGGTACTAGCACAGATACGCAGTATTTT; abundance: -; v_gene: TRBV19; j_gene: TRBJ2-3; d_gene: -
CDR3aa: CATYDRGIIEQYF; CDR3nt: TGTGCCACCTACGACAGGGGGATCATCGAGCAGTACTTC; abundance: -; v_gene: TRBV19; j_gene: TRBJ2-7; d_gene: TRBD1
CDR3aa: CASSYSRQDTGELFF; CDR3nt: TGTGCCAGCAGTTACTCGAGACAGGACACCGGGGAGCTGTTTTTT; abundance: -; v_gene: TRBV6-2/TRBV6-3; j_gene: TRBJ2-2; d_gene: -
CDR3aa: CASSVGTSSYNSPLHF; CDR3nt: TGTGCCAGCAGTGTGGGCACGAGCTCCTATAATTCACCCCTCCACTTT; abundance: -; v_gene: TRBV2; j_gene: TRBJ1-6; d_gene: -
CDR3aa: CASSRGQTYGYTF; CDR3nt: TGCGCCAGCAGCCGGGGACAGACTTATGGCTACACCTTC; abundance: once; v_gene: TRBV5-1; j_gene: TRBJ1-2; d_gene: TRBD1
CDR3aa: CASRQTSPSDTQYF; CDR3nt: TGTGCCAGCAGGCAGACTAGTCCCAGTGATACGCAGTATTTT; abundance: -; v_gene: TRBV3-1/TRBV3-2; j_gene: TRBJ2-3; d_gene: -
CDR3aa: CASSPRTSTGELFF; CDR3nt: TGTGCCAGCAGCCCCCGGACATCCACCGGGGAGCTGTTTTTT; abundance: -; v_gene: TRBV9; j_gene: TRBJ2-2; d_gene: -
CDR3aa: CASSLSGGYSPLHF; CDR3nt: TGCGCCAGCAGCTTATCAGGGGGATATTCACCCCTCCACTTT; abundance: -; v_gene: TRBV5-1; j_gene: TRBJ1-6; d_gene: TRBD1
CDR3aa: CASSSAGGQPQHF; CDR3nt: TGTGCCAGCAGTTCGGCAGGAGGTCAGCCCCAGCATTTT; abundance: -; v_gene: TRBV27; j_gene: TRBJ1-5; d_gene: -
CDR3aa: CASSPTQGKHSPLHF; CDR3nt: TGTGCCAGCAGCCCTACACAGGGAAAGCATTCACCCCTCCACTTT; abundance: -; v_gene: TRBV5-4; j_gene: TRBJ1-6; d_gene: -
CDR3aa: CASSLAAGNGQFF; CDR3nt: TGTGCCAGCAGCTTGGCGGCGGGGAACGGGCAGTTCTTC; abundance: -; v_gene: TRBV7-2; j_gene: TRBJ2-1; d_gene: -
CDR3aa: CASSPGTVVQETQYF; CDR3nt: TGTGCCAGCAGCCCCGGGACAGTCGTTCAAGAGACCCAGTACTTC; abundance: once; v_gene: TRBV28; j_gene: TRBJ2-5; d_gene: TRBD1
CDR3aa: CASSSPRERSVRGNTEAFF; CDR3nt: TGTGCCAGCAGCTCACCCCGGGAAAGGTCGGTTCGAGGGAACACTGAAGCTTTCTTT; abundance: -; v_gene: TRBV6-2/TRBV6-3; j_gene: TRBJ1-1; d_gene: -
CDR3aa: CASRPPAGNEQYF; CDR3nt: TGTGCCAGTAGGCCTCCCGCGGGGAACGAGCAGTACTTC; abundance: -; v_gene: TRBV19; j_gene: TRBJ2-7; d_gene: -
CDR3aa: CASRDQRIVGGHEQYF; CDR3nt: TGTGCCAGCAGGGACCAAAGGATCGTAGGAGGCCACGAGCAGTACTTC; abundance: few; v_gene: TRBV2; j_gene: TRBJ2-7; d_gene: -
CDR3aa: CASSGQGGDQPQHF; CDR3nt: TGTGCCAGCTCCGGACAGGGGGGGGATCAGCCCCAGCATTTT; abundance: few; v_gene: TRBV18; j_gene: TRBJ1-5; d_gene: TRBD1
CDR3aa: CASGSSGGSYNEQFF; CDR3nt: TGTGCTAGTGGTTCCAGCGGGGGGAGCTACAATGAGCAGTTCTTC; abundance: -; v_gene: TRBV12-5; j_gene: TRBJ2-1; d_gene: TRBD2
CDR3aa: CASTASGRALNIQYF; CDR3nt: TGTGCCAGCACCGCTAGCGGGAGGGCCTTGAACATTCAGTACTTC; abundance: -; v_gene: TRBV6-5; j_gene: TRBJ2-4; d_gene: TRBD2
CDR3aa: CASSWQEGSYTF; CDR3nt: TGTGCCAGCAGTTGGCAGGAGGGGAGCTACACCTTC; abundance: -; v_gene: TRBV7-2; j_gene: TRBJ1-2; d_gene: -
CDR3aa: CASSWTLTLYGYTF; CDR3nt: TGTGCCAGCAGCTGGACACTCACCCTCTATGGCTACACCTTC; abundance: -; v_gene: TRBV7-3; j_gene: TRBJ1-2; d_gene: -
CDR3aa: CASSWTSGRADTQYF; CDR3nt: TGCGCCAGCAGCTGGACTAGCGGGAGGGCAGATACGCAGTATTTT; abundance: -; v_gene: TRBV5-1; j_gene: TRBJ2-3; d_gene: TRBD2
CDR3aa: CASSFLNPGQGVFF; CDR3nt: TGTGCCAGCAGTTTCCTAAACCCAGGGCAAGGTGTGTTTTTT; abundance: -; v_gene: TRBV6-6; j_gene: TRBJ1-4; d_gene: -
CDR3aa: CASSLIFRTSGPEQYF; CDR3nt: TGTGCCAGCAGTTTAATTTTTAGGACTAGCGGTCCCGAGCAGTACTTC; abundance: -; v_gene: TRBV28; j_gene: TRBJ2-7; d_gene: TRBD2
CDR3aa: CAWSGRGQGYEQYF; CDR3nt: TGTGCCTGGAGTGGGAGGGGACAGGGCTACGAGCAGTACTTC; abundance: -; v_gene: TRBV30; j_gene: TRBJ2-7; d_gene: TRBD1
CDR3aa: CADQSGQVENTKNIQYF; CDR3nt: TGTGCCGACCAATCGGGACAGGTGGAGAATACCAAAAACATTCAGTACTTC; abundance: -; v_gene: TRBV6-4; j_gene: TRBJ2-4; d_gene: TRBD1
CDR3aa: CASSLQGAVSGRALSEQYF; CDR3nt: TGTGCCAGCAGCTTACAGGGGGCTGTTAGCGGGAGGGCCCTGAGTGAGCAGTACTTC; abundance: -; v_gene: TRBV7-9; j_gene: TRBJ2-7; d_gene: TRBD2
CDR3aa: CASSLDLAVYNEQFF; CDR3nt: TGTGCCAGCAGCTTAGATCTAGCGGTCTACAATGAGCAGTTCTTC; abundance: -; v_gene: TRBV11-3; j_gene: TRBJ2-1; d_gene: TRBD2
CDR3aa: CASSVNGSPYEQYF; CDR3nt: TGTGCCAGCAGCGTAAACGGGTCCCCCTACGAGCAGTACTTC; abundance: -; v_gene: TRBV9; j_gene: TRBJ2-7; d_gene: -
CDR3aa: CASSEIGTGGIDTQYF; CDR3nt: TGTGCCAGCAGTGAAATAGGGACAGGGGGCATAGATACGCAGTATTTT; abundance: -; v_gene: TRBV6-1; j_gene: TRBJ2-3; d_gene: TRBD1
CDR3aa: CASSPERAYEQYF; CDR3nt: TGTGCCAGCAGTCCGGAGCGGGCCTACGAGCAGTACTTC; abundance: -; v_gene: TRBV28; j_gene: TRBJ2-7; d_gene: -
CDR3aa: CASSLYGGKGLAGYNEQFF; CDR3nt: TGTGCCAGCAGCTTATATGGGGGTAAAGGACTAGCGGGGTACAATGAGCAGTTCTTC; abundance: -; v_gene: TRBV7-2; j_gene: TRBJ2-1; d_gene: TRBD2
CDR3aa: CASSFGPYEQYF; CDR3nt: TGTGCCAGCAGCTTCGGTCCTTACGAGCAGTACTTC; abundance: -; v_gene: TRBV11-1; j_gene: TRBJ2-7; d_gene: -
CDR3aa: CASSPQGQNNQPQHF; CDR3nt: TGTGCCAGCTCACCCCAGGGACAAAACAATCAGCCCCAGCATTTT; abundance: -; v_gene: TRBV18; j_gene: TRBJ1-5; d_gene: -
CDR3aa: CASSQGGLTDTQYF; CDR3nt: TGTGCCAGCAGCCAGGGTGGGCTCACAGATACGCAGTATTTT; abundance: -; v_gene: TRBV3-1/TRBV3-2; j_gene: TRBJ2-3; d_gene: -
CDR3aa: CASSPSSYNEQFF; CDR3nt: TGTGCCAGCAGCCCGAGCTCCTACAATGAGCAGTTCTTC; abundance: -; v_gene: TRBV11-3; j_gene: TRBJ2-1; d_gene: -
CDR3aa: CASSSRTSGGRSFTDTQYF; CDR3nt: TGTGCCAGCAGCTCCCGGACTAGCGGGGGCCGGTCGTTCACAGATACGCAGTATTTT; abundance: -; v_gene: TRBV5-5; j_gene: TRBJ2-3; d_gene: TRBD2
CDR3aa: CATSSGDWTEAFF; CDR3nt: TGTGCCACCAGTTCAGGGGATTGGACTGAAGCTTTCTTT; abundance: -; v_gene: TRBV24-1; j_gene: TRBJ1-1; d_gene: -
CDR3aa: CASSLTGEAGYTF; CDR3nt: TGTGCCAGCAGCTTGACAGGGGAGGCTGGCTACACCTTC; abundance: -; v_gene: TRBV7-2; j_gene: TRBJ1-2; d_gene: TRBD1
CDR3aa: CASTLGTSGGPDTQYF; CDR3nt: TGTGCCAGCACCTTGGGGACTAGCGGGGGACCAGATACGCAGTATTTT; abundance: -; v_gene: TRBV7-3; j_gene: TRBJ2-3; d_gene: TRBD2
CDR3aa: CASSFGQQYGYTF; CDR3nt: TGTGCCAGCAGTTTCGGACAGCAGTATGGCTACACCTTC; abundance: -; v_gene: TRBV6-2/TRBV6-3; j_gene: TRBJ1-2; d_gene: -
CDR3aa: CASSHILGTSVNNEQFF; CDR3nt: TGCGCCAGCAGCCATATTTTAGGGACTAGCGTAAACAATGAGCAGTTCTTC; abundance: -; v_gene: TRBV4-1; j_gene: TRBJ2-1; d_gene: TRBD2
CDR3aa: CASSQSSVSREKLFF; CDR3nt: TGTGCCAGCAGCCAATCCAGTGTATCTAGGGAAAAACTGTTTTTT; abundance: -; v_gene: TRBV3-1/TRBV3-2; j_gene: TRBJ1-4; d_gene: -
CDR3aa: CASSPGWGNTEAFF; CDR3nt: TGTGCCAGCTCCCCGGGGTGGGGGAACACTGAAGCTTTCTTT; abundance: -; v_gene: TRBV18; j_gene: TRBJ1-1; d_gene: -
CDR3aa: CASSLGGLNTEAFF; CDR3nt: TGTGCCAGCAGTTTAGGAGGGCTGAACACTGAAGCTTTCTTT; abundance: -; v_gene: TRBV28; j_gene: TRBJ1-1; d_gene: -
CDR3aa: CASSIVGTLRFGVFTEAFF; CDR3nt: TGTGCCAGTAGTATAGTAGGGACATTGAGGTTTGGAGTTTTCACTGAAGCTTTCTTT; abundance: -; v_gene: TRBV19; j_gene: TRBJ1-1; d_gene: -
CDR3aa: CASSFTRGYPNEQFF; CDR3nt: TGTGCCAGCAGCTTCACGCGGGGGTATCCCAATGAGCAGTTCTTC; abundance: -; v_gene: TRBV7-2; j_gene: TRBJ2-1; d_gene: TRBD2
CDR3aa: CASSLGQQDEQYF; CDR3nt: TGTGCCAGCAGCTTAGGACAGCAAGACGAGCAGTACTTC; abundance: -; v_gene: TRBV7-2; j_gene: TRBJ2-7; d_gene: -
CDR3aa: CASSRSSGNTIYF; CDR3nt: TGTGCCAGCAGTCGGTCCTCTGGAAACACCATATATTTT; abundance: -; v_gene: TRBV28; j_gene: TRBJ1-3; d_gene: -
CDR3aa: CAGQRTGLNIQYF; CDR3nt: TGTGCCGGCCAAAGGACAGGGTTAAACATTCAGTACTTC; abundance: -; v_gene: TRBV27; j_gene: TRBJ2-4; d_gene: TRBD1
CDR3aa: CASSQANTGTGGVRTEAFF; CDR3nt: TGCGCCAGCAGCCAAGCGAATACGGGGACAGGGGGCGTAAGGACTGAAGCTTTCTTT; abundance: -; v_gene: TRBV4-1; j_gene: TRBJ1-1; d_gene: TRBD1
CDR3aa: CASSLHPGTGIGYTF; CDR3nt: TGTGCCAGCAGTCTCCACCCCGGGACAGGGATTGGCTACACCTTC; abundance: -; v_gene: TRBV27; j_gene: TRBJ1-2; d_gene: TRBD1
CDR3aa: CASSSFIGELFF; CDR3nt: TGTGCCAGCAGTTCTTTTATCGGGGAGCTGTTTTTT; abundance: -; v_gene: TRBV6-6; j_gene: TRBJ2-2; d_gene: -
CDR3aa: CASSPGGSGGWDTQYF; CDR3nt: TGTGCCAGCAGCCCTGGGGGTAGCGGAGGTTGGGATACGCAGTATTTT; abundance: -; v_gene: TRBV27; j_gene: TRBJ2-3; d_gene: -
CDR3aa: CASSQGGSGTQYF; CDR3nt: TGTGCCAGCAGCCAGGGTGGGTCGGGGACCCAGTACTTC; abundance: -; v_gene: TRBV14; j_gene: TRBJ2-5; d_gene: -
CDR3aa: CATATGGNYGYTF; CDR3nt: TGTGCCACCGCGACAGGGGGCAACTATGGCTACACCTTC; abundance: -; v_gene: TRBV24-1; j_gene: TRBJ1-2; d_gene: TRBD1